The 13 T cell receptor beta chains below all came from one sample that was sequenced in a study of vaccination and CD4 T cells after COVID-19. Sequencing of DNA taken from cultured CD4+ T cells relied on the Oncomine TCR Beta short-read assay. TCRdb fed the PCR reads into MiXCR, producing one record per CDR3 protein. The table includes around 18,000 distinct CDR3 sequences, roughly 65% detected once. For these receptors, no antigen is known. Treatment described: approximately 11-day PBMC culture with coronavirus spike peptide pools or control peptides (ViraFEST assay). Sequencing was carried out using CD4+ T cells from blood, cultured in vitro. Source of these receptors: a human donor who had recovered from COVID-19.

This chain joins TRBV9 and TRBJ1-1, with 8 bases lining up with TRBD1. Germline CDR1 reads SGDLS; CDR2 reads YYNGEE. CDR3 length: 16 residues. J was trimmed by 5 bases and V by 0 bases; bases with no gene match: 9. CDR3 in amino acids: CASSVGAGGYRTEAFF. The CDR3 DNA is TGTGCCAGCAGCGTAGGGGCAGGGGGCTATCGTACTGAAGCTTTCTTT.

The sample holds a few counts of this clonotype. The V call is TRBV6-1, the J call TRBJ1-1, with TRBD1 as a possible D gene (5 bases). This CDR3 contains 15 residues. The V gene's germline CDR1 is MNHNS and CDR2 SASEGT. Trimming stripped 4 bases from V and 5 bases from J, with 17 bases between. CDR3 nucleotide sequence: TGTGCCAGCAGTGGCCAGTGGGGTAAGGGGACTGAAGCTTTCTTT. Protein: CASSGQWGKGTEAFF.

A few counts support this clonotype. The V gene is TRBV7-8, the J gene TRBJ1-2; 7 bases align to TRBD1. This CDR3 is built from 11 residues. V was clipped by 5 bases and J by 7 bases; unmatched bases: 1. The V gene's germline CDR1 is SGHVS and CDR2 FQNEAQ. Here the CDR3 DNA reads TGTGCCAGCAGCCAGGGGGGTGGCTACACCTTC. This encodes CASSQGGGYTF.

V usage is TRBV6-5 and J usage is TRBJ2-5; 10 bases are a match to TRBD2. Germline CDR1 reads MNHEY; CDR2 reads SVGAGI. J was trimmed by 5 bases and V by 0 bases; bases with no gene match: 9. This CDR3 is built from 17 residues. The CDR3 region is CASSYSSLAGAWETQYF. The CDR3 DNA reads TGTGCCAGCAGTTACTCGTCCCTAGCGGGAGCATGGGAGACCCAGTACTTC.

V and J are TRBV10-1 and TRBJ2-3, with D maybe TRBD2 (6 bases). The CDR3 extends over 14 amino acids. V lost 0 bases, J lost 6 bases, and 10 bases lay in between. The germline CDR1 and CDR2 sequences are WNHNN and SYGVQD (reference sequence). CDR3 sequence reads: CASSESPSGDTQYF. DNA for the CDR3: TGCGCCAGCAGTGAGTCACCCAGCGGGGATACGCAGTATTTT.

This clonotype appeared once. The V call is TRBV7-8, the J call TRBJ2-7, with TRBD2 matching 10 bases. The trim removed 0 bases at V and 2 bases at J, leaving 7 bases unmatched. The CDR3 extends over 17 amino acids. The germline V gene has CDR1 SGHVS and CDR2 FQNEAQ. The CDR3 protein is CASSLASGLAETYEQYF. CDR3 sequence (DNA): TGTGCCAGCAGCTTAGCGTCCGGACTAGCGGAAACCTACGAGCAGTACTTC. Based on the CDR3 plus reference TRBV7-8 and TRBJ2-7, the full variable domain is GAGVSQSPRYKVAKRGQDVALRCDPISGHVSLFWYQQALGQGPEFLTYFQNEAQLDKSGLPSDRFFAERPEGSVSTLKIQRTQQEDSAVYLCASSLASGLAETYEQYFGPGTRLTVT.

In its sample, this clonotype was seen once. The chain is built from TRBV27 and TRBJ2-6; TRBD2 is a possible D gene (5 bases). Trimming took 5 bases from V and 7 from J, leaving 15 bases between them. This CDR3 spans 15 amino acids. Germline values: CDR1 MNHEY, CDR2 SMNVEV (reference sequence). Here the CDR3 reads CASSPGARGANVLTF. CDR3 bases: TGTGCCAGCAGTCCCGGTGCCCGGGGAGCCAACGTCCTGACTTTC.

This clonotype was seen only a few times. The gene calls are TRBV6-1 and TRBJ1-2; 7 bases line up with TRBD1. The CDR3 loop spans 14 amino acids. Germline CDR1 MNHNS, CDR2 SASEGT. Trimming cost V 5 bases and J 7 bases; bases outside gene matches: 10. The CDR3 nucleotides are TGTGCCAGCAGTCAGGGGACAGCTCGCCCTGGCTACACCTTC. Encoded protein: CASSQGTARPGYTF.

The chain combines TRBV30 with TRBJ2-7; the D call may be TRBD1 or TRBD2 (5 bases each). The germline gives CDR1 GTSNPN, CDR2 SVGIG (reference sequence). CDR3 size: 11 residues. CDR3 in amino acids: CASGRGNEQYF. The CDR3, as DNA: TGTGCGTCGGGTCGGGGCAACGAGCAGTACTTC.

There are a few counts of this clonotype. The V call is TRBV27, the J call TRBJ1-1, with TRBD1 identical over 8 bases. This CDR3 has 16 amino acids. V was pared by 4 bases and J by 2 bases, with 9 bases of the junction left unmatched. CDR1 is MNHEY, CDR2 SMNVEV, per germline (reference sequence). CDR3 residues: CASSSIRQGRNTEAFF. CDR3 coding DNA: TGTGCCAGCAGTTCTATCCGACAGGGGAGAAACACTGAAGCTTTCTTT.

V gene TRBV27 combines with J gene TRBJ2-5; the D gene could be TRBD1 or TRBD2 (5 bases each). Trimming removed 5 bases at V and 8 bases at J, with 15 bases between. This CDR3 is 13 amino acids long. Germline-derived CDR1 and CDR2 are MNHEY and SMNVEV (reference sequence). The CDR3 nucleotides are TGTGCCAGCAGTCGGGACCGGGAACAAACCCAGTACTTC. This sequence encodes CASSRDREQTQYF.

The chain is built from TRBV7-2 and TRBJ2-7, with TRBD2 identical over 13 bases. The J call is doubtful: the DNA matches TRBJ2-5 better. The CDR3 consists of 16 residues. CDR1 SGHTA and CDR2 FQGNSA come from the germline V gene. This chain's CDR3 is CASSLRTSGGGETQYF. CDR3 bases: TGTGCCAGCAGCCTCCGGACTAGCGGGGGCGGAGAGACCCAGTACTTC.

This clonotype occurred once. V usage is TRBV2 and J usage is TRBJ1-1, with 7 positions matching TRBD1. The CDR3 runs to 13 residues. Unmatched junction bases numbered 8, after V lost 8 bases and J lost 5 bases. Looked up from germline, CDR1 is SNHLY and CDR2 is FYNNEI. CDR3 DNA: TGTGCCAGCGCCCAGACAGGGTTGACTGAAGCTTTCTTT. It translates to CASAQTGLTEAFF.